In its sample, the clone carrying this T cell receptor (beta chain) was seen a few times. This sample stems from a study of vaccination and CD4 T cells after COVID-19. Study context: Two of the convalescents were Hispanic, and convalescents were six males and four females. Taking of post-vaccine samples occurred a median around 70 days after dose two (range 14 to 241).

Germline CDR1 and CDR2: DFQATT and SNEGSKA (reference sequence). V lost 4 bases and J 2 bases, leaving 14 bases between the germline ends. The CDR3 length is 14 residues. Using its own MiXCR run on the PCR reads, TCRdb lists one record per CDR3 protein. The repertoire holds roughly 20,000 distinct CDR3 sequences, with around 62% as singletons. The sequencing here drew on CD4+ T cells from blood, taken before SARS-CoV-2 vaccination. This clonotype was obtained from a human donor who had recovered from COVID-19. The chain uses TRBV20-1 and TRBJ1-2, with D perhaps matching TRBD1 (5 bases). The CDR3 region has the DNA TGCAGTGCTACAAGACAGCGACTAAACTATGGCTACACCTTC. Amino acids: CSATRQRLNYGYTF.